Listed here is a single T cell receptor (beta chain). The CDR3 totals 14 residues. The V end lost 5 bases, the J end lost 7 bases, and 15 bases lay between the germline ends. CDR1 is MGHRA, CDR2 YSYEKL, per germline. These data originate in a study of control samples from healthy donors and cancer patients. Clones were read by immunoSEQ multiplex PCR, and TCRdb kept only the in-frame ones, dropping some. The sample gives 75,000 or so clones, around 90% of which show up once; 5% to 7% is in the top ten. The clonotype originates from a man in his 60s with colorectal cancer. Input material: PBMCs. The chain combines TRBV4-1 with TRBJ1-5; possibly TRBD1 for D (5 bases). In nucleotides, the CDR3 is TGCGCCAGCAGCGATGAGGGGCGCGGACAGCCCCAGCATTTT. Translation: CASSDEGRGQPQHF.